The following is a T cell receptor beta chain sequence with its context. The antigen is undetermined. The source of the sample is a study of monozygotic twins with inflammatory bowel disease. Findings and limits, study-wide: Evidence did not back any single strong signal or clonotype linked to IBD. Telling different T cell subtypes apart from each other was not possible.

There are 17 residues in the CDR3. The germline CDR1 and CDR2 sequences are SGHRS and YFSETQ. Through template switching, UMIs that included a 6-nucleotide sample barcode were added. TCRdb processed the 5' RACE reads again and assigns one entry to each CDR3 protein, with no DNA. This sample's clone table lists about 210,000 distinct CDR3 sequences. The chain couples TRBV5-1 to TRBJ2-5; with no DNA, the TCRdb D assignment of TRBD1 cannot be verified. The receptor comes from a human donor with ulcerative colitis or Crohn's disease, or a healthy co-twin of an affected twin (not recorded which). Specimen: blood. The CDR3 region is CASSLAPLAGGQETQYF. Based on the CDR3 plus reference TRBV5-1 and TRBJ2-5, the full variable domain is KAGVTQTPRYLIKTRGQQVTLSCSPISGHRSVSWYQQTPGQGLQFLFEYFSETQRNKGNFPGRFSGRQFSNSRSEMNVSTLELGDSALYLCASSLAPLAGGQETQYFGPGTRLLVL.